This TCR beta chain originates from a study of long-term antiretroviral therapy in people with HIV. Study-level information: Of all samples, the earliest predate the 2015 immediate-ART recommendation by about a decade.

This CDR3 spans 14 amino acids. Germline CDR1 is SNHLY and CDR2 is FYNNEI. Deletions cut 6 bases from V and 8 bases from J, with 18 bases between. At the survey level, the v3.0 immunoSEQ assay was run. Per-sample TRB depth target: 40,000-50,000 T-cell genomes. Method: immunoSEQ multiplex PCR; TCRdb's copy keeps in-frame clones and lacks some. Seen here are 20,000 to 25,000 clones, around 80% observed once, and the top ten hold over 8%. Study-wide results and limits: Spans of CDR3 length were tighter for HIV repertoires than for controls.

This clone was counted a single time. Its antigen is unknown. Samples held 1-10 million cryopreserved PBMC before DNA extraction. The chain employs TRBV2 and TRBJ2-3; tentative D call: TRBD1 (7 bases). The TCR sequence derives from a woman aged 40-49 years with HIV. Sequenced here: unsorted PBMCs, sampled 1.2 years after starting antiretroviral therapy. CDR3: CASRGYRGGGTQYF. CDR3 coding DNA: TGTGCCAGCAGGGGATACAGGGGAGGTGGTACGCAGTATTTT.